Reported below is one TCR beta chain. No antigen is known for it. The V gene's germline CDR1 is SGHTA and CDR2 FQGNSA. V was pared by 5 bases and J by 4 bases, with 6 bases of the junction left unmatched. The CDR3 spans 15 residues. Among the 120 subjects of the validation cohort, separate from the approximately 700-subject first cohort, were the donors. Method: immunoSEQ multiplex PCR; TCRdb's copy keeps in-frame clones and lacks some. Of tens of thousands of clones in the sample, 95% to 98% were seen once. The data were obtained in a study of cytomegalovirus exposure and HLA in healthy donors. Study results and caveats: Investigators reported about 160 TCR beta chains as tied to cytomegalovirus. Confirmation was obtained in vitro that a few CMV-associated chains are specific for CMV antigens.

Sequencing was performed on PBMCs. This chain connects TRBV7-2 to TRBJ2-2, with 8 bases lining up with TRBD2. The receptor comes from a woman between 18 and 29 years old in good health and CMV-seropositive. The chain's CDR3 is CASSPRGGFTGELFF. The DNA for the CDR3 is TGTGCCAGCAGCCCCCGGGGGGGATTCACCGGGGAGCTGTTTTTT.